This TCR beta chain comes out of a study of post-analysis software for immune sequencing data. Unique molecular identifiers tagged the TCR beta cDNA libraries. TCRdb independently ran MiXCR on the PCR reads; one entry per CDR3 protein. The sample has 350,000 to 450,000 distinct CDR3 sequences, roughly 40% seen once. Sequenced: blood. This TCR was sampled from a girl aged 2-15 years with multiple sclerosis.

The CDR3 DNA reads TGTGCCACTGGACAGTTCTATGGCTACACCTTC. Its translation is CATGQFYGYTF. The rearrangement joins TRBV6-5 to TRBJ1-2; D may be TRBD1 (6 bases). The CDR3 extends over 11 amino acids. The germline gives CDR1 MNHEY, CDR2 SVGAGI. Deletions cut 10 bases from V and 4 bases from J, with 10 bases between.